This T cell receptor beta chain was observed in a study of blood T cells in healthy people across ages. Study at large: Roughly one uniquely barcoded beta molecule per two T cells was captured.

Total RNA, at least 5.5 micrograms per sample, came from PBMCs. Study-level points and caveats: In older individuals, TCR beta diversity per million T cells was lower, falling roughly linearly with age.

The CDR3 length is 15 residues. As for this clonotype: Its antigen is unidentified.

The second PCR ran about 6 to 12 cycles with a sample-barcoded 5' primer and J-beta primers. TCRdb re-called the 5' RACE reads with MiXCR, one entry per CDR3 protein. The sample shows around 800,000 distinct CDR3 sequences, about 55% of them seen only once. Sequencing was performed on blood. This receptor was obtained from a man aged 80 or over in good health. The J gene is TRBJ2-3, the V gene TRBV21-1. TRBV21-1 is a pseudogene locus. The CDR3 loop is CASSKGGRSTDTQYF. The CDR3 nucleotides read TGTGCCAGCAGCAAAGGGGGTAGGAGCACAGATACGCAGTATTTT.